Listed below are T cell receptor beta chains from one sample, sequenced in a study of technical replicates of blood from a handful of donors. Repertoires were generated with immunoSEQ multiplex PCR, while TCRdb's copy carries only in-frame clones and drops some. This sample carries 65,000 to 95,000 clones, around nine tenths of them seen once, and the ten largest clones take roughly 0.27%. The sequenced sample consisted of T cells isolated from PBMCs. Every receptor here comes from a human donor in good health. CDR3s include the opening cysteine and the closing phenylalanine or tryptophan. Each record gives: D gene, clone size, J gene, V gene, CDR3 DNA, CDR3 protein. D genes are given only for firm matches. Size tells how often a clone was seen (once, few, many) or the class of an expanded clone, and some rows leave it out.

d_call: .; clone_size: .; j_call: TRBJ1-2; v_call: TRBV2; cdr3_nt: TGTGCCAGCAGTGAACGGTGGACAAGCAACGGCTACACCTTC; cdr3_aa: CASSERWTSNGYTF
d_call: TRBD2; clone_size: .; j_call: TRBJ2-2; v_call: TRBV5-5; cdr3_nt: TGTGCCAGCAGCCCGGGACTAGCGGGTTCGACCGGGGAGCTGTTTTTT; cdr3_aa: CASSPGLAGSTGELFF
d_call: .; clone_size: .; j_call: TRBJ1-2; v_call: TRBV9; cdr3_nt: TGTGCCAGCAGCGTAGGCGGGGGCTATGGCTACACCTTC; cdr3_aa: CASSVGGGYGYTF
d_call: .; clone_size: .; j_call: TRBJ2-5; v_call: TRBV2; cdr3_nt: TGTGCCAGCAGTGAAGGTGGTTTTGGTAGCGGAGGAGAGACCCAGTACTTC; cdr3_aa: CASSEGGFGSGGETQYF
d_call: TRBD2; clone_size: .; j_call: TRBJ2-7; v_call: TRBV6-1; cdr3_nt: TGTGCCAGCAGGAACGGGGGGGGTTACGAGCAGTACTTC; cdr3_aa: CASRNGGGYEQYF
d_call: .; clone_size: .; j_call: TRBJ2-2; v_call: TRBV5-6; cdr3_nt: TGTGCCAGCAGCTTGGGGAGGGGGCTGAGAGACACCGGGGAGCTGTTTTTT; cdr3_aa: CASSLGRGLRDTGELFF
d_call: TRBD2; clone_size: .; j_call: TRBJ2-1; v_call: TRBV10-1; cdr3_nt: TGCGCCAGCAGTGCGGGTAGCGGGGGGTATAATGAGCAGTTCTTC; cdr3_aa: CASSAGSGGYNEQFF
d_call: .; clone_size: .; j_call: TRBJ2-7; v_call: TRBV29-1; cdr3_nt: TGCAGCGTTGGGACAGACTACGAGCAGTACTTC; cdr3_aa: CSVGTDYEQYF
d_call: TRBD1; clone_size: .; j_call: TRBJ1-1; v_call: TRBV5-1; cdr3_nt: TGCGCCAGCAGGGTGGGACAGGCTCTTGGCACTGAAGCTTTCTTT; cdr3_aa: CASRVGQALGTEAFF
d_call: .; clone_size: .; j_call: TRBJ1-5; v_call: TRBV2; cdr3_nt: TGTGCCAGCAGTCAGTCTTCTGTCGGCAATCAGCCCCAGCATTTT; cdr3_aa: CASSQSSVGNQPQHF
d_call: TRBD2; clone_size: .; j_call: TRBJ2-1; v_call: TRBV7-9; cdr3_nt: TGTGCCAGCAGCCTCCTCCTGGGAGGGAGGGCCGGAGGCGAGCAGTTCTTC; cdr3_aa: CASSLLLGGRAGGEQFF
d_call: .; clone_size: .; j_call: TRBJ1-5; v_call: TRBV6-5; cdr3_nt: TGTGCCAGCAGTTACTCGAGGGGGAGACAGCCCCAGCATTTT; cdr3_aa: CASSYSRGRQPQHF
d_call: .; clone_size: once; j_call: TRBJ1-2; v_call: TRBV28; cdr3_nt: TGTGCCAGCACCAACCGAAAGGGAGGGGGTGGCTACACCTTC; cdr3_aa: CASTNRKGGGGYTF
d_call: .; clone_size: .; j_call: TRBJ1-5; v_call: TRBV9; cdr3_nt: TGTGCCAGCAGCGTAGATCTAAGTGCCCAGCCCCAGCATTTT; cdr3_aa: CASSVDLSAQPQHF
d_call: .; clone_size: .; j_call: TRBJ1-4; v_call: TRBV7-2; cdr3_nt: TGTGCCAGCAGCCGAGAGGCGGTAGAACTGTTTTTT; cdr3_aa: CASSREAVELFF
d_call: TRBD1; clone_size: .; j_call: TRBJ1-1; v_call: TRBV11-2; cdr3_nt: TGTGCCAGCAGCTTAGTAGGGGGCAGTCAACGGGGCACTGAAGCTTTCTTT; cdr3_aa: CASSLVGGSQRGTEAFF
d_call: .; clone_size: once; j_call: TRBJ2-7; v_call: TRBV7-2; cdr3_nt: TGTGCCAGCAGCCCATTGCTGGTCGGCTACGAGCAGTACTTC; cdr3_aa: CASSPLLVGYEQYF
d_call: TRBD2; clone_size: .; j_call: TRBJ2-5; v_call: TRBV7-9; cdr3_nt: TGTGCCAGCAGTTCTAGACTAGCGGGGCAAGAGACCCAGTACTTC; cdr3_aa: CASSSRLAGQETQYF
d_call: .; clone_size: .; j_call: TRBJ2-4; v_call: TRBV30; cdr3_nt: TGTGCCTTCGAAATGGGGAGCACCAAAAACATTCAGTACTTC; cdr3_aa: CAFEMGSTKNIQYF
d_call: .; clone_size: .; j_call: TRBJ2-1; v_call: TRBV11-3; cdr3_nt: TGTGCCAGCAGCTTAGTTCGGCAGGGGGGTGATGAGCAGTTCTTC; cdr3_aa: CASSLVRQGGDEQFF
d_call: TRBD2; clone_size: once; j_call: TRBJ2-5; v_call: TRBV4-1; cdr3_nt: TGCGCCAGCAGCAGCGGACTAGCGGGGTACAAGAGGGGAGAGACCCAGTACTTC; cdr3_aa: CASSSGLAGYKRGETQYF
d_call: .; clone_size: .; j_call: TRBJ1-5; v_call: TRBV6-1; cdr3_nt: TGTGCCAGCAGGAAGGTGGGGCTCGATCAGCCCCAGCATTTT; cdr3_aa: CASRKVGLDQPQHF
d_call: .; clone_size: .; j_call: TRBJ2-5; v_call: TRBV6-1; cdr3_nt: TGTGCCTGCGGGACAGCCCAAGAGACCCAGTACTTC; cdr3_aa: CACGTAQETQYF
d_call: .; clone_size: .; j_call: TRBJ1-1; v_call: TRBV2; cdr3_nt: TGTGCCAGCAGTGAAAGAGGGATTCAGAACACTGAAGCTTTCTTT; cdr3_aa: CASSERGIQNTEAFF
d_call: TRBD2; clone_size: .; j_call: TRBJ2-2; v_call: TRBV28; cdr3_nt: TGTGCCAGCAGTCTAGCGGGACACCTGAACACCGGGGAGCTGTTTTTT; cdr3_aa: CASSLAGHLNTGELFF
d_call: .; clone_size: once; j_call: TRBJ2-7; v_call: TRBV29-1; cdr3_nt: TGCAGCGTTGATGGCCCGGGAGACGCCTACGAGCAGTACTTC; cdr3_aa: CSVDGPGDAYEQYF
d_call: .; clone_size: .; j_call: TRBJ1-1; v_call: TRBV30; cdr3_nt: TGTGGAATTCAGGGTCCGGGTTCTGAAGCTTTCTTT; cdr3_aa: CGIQGPGSEAFF
d_call: .; clone_size: .; j_call: TRBJ1-1; v_call: TRBV12-2; cdr3_nt: TGTGCAAGTCGCTTAGCGGAGGGGCTCTGCGCTGAAGCTTTCTTT; cdr3_aa: CASRLAEGLCAEAFF
d_call: .; clone_size: .; j_call: TRBJ1-2; v_call: TRBV11-2; cdr3_nt: TGTGCCAGCAGCCCCTGGACAACTCCTAACTATGGCTACACCTTC; cdr3_aa: CASSPWTTPNYGYTF
d_call: .; clone_size: .; j_call: TRBJ1-2; v_call: TRBV5-4; cdr3_nt: TGTGCCAGCAGCTTTGGAGGGGCACTTGGCTACACCTTC; cdr3_aa: CASSFGGALGYTF
d_call: .; clone_size: .; j_call: TRBJ1-1; v_call: TRBV19; cdr3_nt: TGTGCCAGTAGTATCAATGTGAACACTGAAGCTTTCTTT; cdr3_aa: CASSINVNTEAFF
d_call: .; clone_size: .; j_call: TRBJ2-3; v_call: TRBV5-4; cdr3_nt: TGTGCCAGCAGCAAGACGGGGGACTACAGGGTTACGGACACAGATACGCAGTATTTT; cdr3_aa: CASSKTGDYRVTDTDTQYF
d_call: TRBD1; clone_size: many; j_call: TRBJ2-2; v_call: TRBV30; cdr3_nt: TGTGCCTGGAGTGCGGGGACAGGGCTTTACACCGGGGAGCTGTTTTTT; cdr3_aa: CAWSAGTGLYTGELFF
d_call: .; clone_size: .; j_call: TRBJ2-3; v_call: TRBV5-1; cdr3_nt: TGCGCCAGCAGTTATAGCACAGATACGCAGTATTTT; cdr3_aa: CASSYSTDTQYF
d_call: .; clone_size: .; j_call: TRBJ2-1; v_call: TRBV2; cdr3_nt: TGTGCCAGCCGGGGGAGCAATGAGCAGTTCTTC; cdr3_aa: CASRGSNEQFF
d_call: .; clone_size: .; j_call: TRBJ1-2; v_call: TRBV19; cdr3_nt: TGTGCCAGTAGTATAGATTGGGCAGGGGCCAGCTATGGCTACACCTTC; cdr3_aa: CASSIDWAGASYGYTF
d_call: .; clone_size: few; j_call: TRBJ1-1; v_call: TRBV30; cdr3_nt: TGTGCCTGGGAGGATATGAACACTGAAGCTTTCTTT; cdr3_aa: CAWEDMNTEAFF
d_call: .; clone_size: .; j_call: TRBJ2-7; v_call: TRBV10-2; cdr3_nt: TGCGCCACCACGGGAGACTACGAGCAGTACTTC; cdr3_aa: CATTGDYEQYF
d_call: .; clone_size: .; j_call: TRBJ1-2; v_call: TRBV6-1; cdr3_nt: TGTGCCAGCAGTTTCGATTCAGGGCCTGGCTACACCTTC; cdr3_aa: CASSFDSGPGYTF
d_call: .; clone_size: .; j_call: TRBJ1-6; v_call: TRBV19; cdr3_nt: TGTGCCAGTATGGGAGACGGGTTGCGGCTCCACTTT; cdr3_aa: CASMGDGLRLHF
d_call: TRBD1; clone_size: few; j_call: TRBJ1-4; v_call: TRBV7-9; cdr3_nt: TGTGCCAGCACCCCCGCGACAGGGGCGGGTGAAAAACTGTTTTTT; cdr3_aa: CASTPATGAGEKLFF
d_call: .; clone_size: once; j_call: TRBJ1-1; v_call: TRBV5-4; cdr3_nt: TGTGCCAGCAGCTCCCCTAGTGGGTCGAACACTGAAGCTTTCTTT; cdr3_aa: CASSSPSGSNTEAFF
d_call: .; clone_size: .; j_call: TRBJ1-1; v_call: TRBV10-1; cdr3_nt: TGCGCCAGCAGGTCCGACACTGAAGCTTTCTTT; cdr3_aa: CASRSDTEAFF
d_call: TRBD1; clone_size: .; j_call: TRBJ2-7; v_call: TRBV28; cdr3_nt: TGTGCCATCGATGCTGGACAGGTTAAATACGAGCAGTACTTC; cdr3_aa: CAIDAGQVKYEQYF
d_call: TRBD2; clone_size: .; j_call: TRBJ2-7; v_call: TRBV29-1; cdr3_nt: TGCAGCGTTCGTCCTCTAGCGGGGGGGCCCCAGCAGTACTTC; cdr3_aa: CSVRPLAGGPQQYF
d_call: .; clone_size: .; j_call: TRBJ2-3; v_call: TRBV20-1; cdr3_nt: TGCAGTGCTAGAGCGGTAGATACGCAGTATTTT; cdr3_aa: CSARAVDTQYF
d_call: .; clone_size: .; j_call: TRBJ2-4; v_call: TRBV2; cdr3_nt: TGTGCCAGCAGTGAAAGTCCAGGAGCCAAAAACATTCAGTACTTC; cdr3_aa: CASSESPGAKNIQYF
d_call: TRBD1; clone_size: .; j_call: TRBJ1-2; v_call: TRBV11-3; cdr3_nt: TGTGCCAGCAGCTCCTGGACAGGCTTGGACTATGGCTACACCTTC; cdr3_aa: CASSSWTGLDYGYTF
d_call: TRBD1; clone_size: .; j_call: TRBJ2-6; v_call: TRBV29-1; cdr3_nt: TGCAGCGTTGAAGCCCGAGGGACAGATGGGGCCAACGTCCTGACTTTC; cdr3_aa: CSVEARGTDGANVLTF
d_call: TRBD1; clone_size: .; j_call: TRBJ1-2; v_call: TRBV5-4; cdr3_nt: TGTGCCAGCGGCACAGGGGGGGATGGCTACACCTTC; cdr3_aa: CASGTGGDGYTF
d_call: TRBD1; clone_size: .; j_call: TRBJ1-4; v_call: TRBV6-5; cdr3_nt: TGTGCCAGCAGTTACGGACAGGGGGAAAAACTGTTTTTT; cdr3_aa: CASSYGQGEKLFF
d_call: .; clone_size: few; j_call: TRBJ1-1; v_call: TRBV27; cdr3_nt: TGTGCCAGCAGTTTAGTGGGGCAGGGTATAACTGAAGCTTTCTTT; cdr3_aa: CASSLVGQGITEAFF
d_call: TRBD1; clone_size: .; j_call: TRBJ2-3; v_call: TRBV27; cdr3_nt: TGTGCCAGCAGTTTCCGGACAGGGGGCATTTCGGATACGCAGTATTTT; cdr3_aa: CASSFRTGGISDTQYF
d_call: TRBD1; clone_size: .; j_call: TRBJ1-2; v_call: TRBV28; cdr3_nt: TGTGCCAGCAGTCCTCCGGACAGGGGCGGCTATGGCTACACCTTC; cdr3_aa: CASSPPDRGGYGYTF
d_call: .; clone_size: .; j_call: TRBJ1-2; v_call: TRBV5-5; cdr3_nt: TGTGCCAGCAGCTTGGACGACAGATGGGGTAACTATGGCTACACCTTC; cdr3_aa: CASSLDDRWGNYGYTF